This section outlines one TCR beta chain sequence together with its context. Its binding antigen is unknown. Base qualities were left out, and no much larger clone turns up one base away. TCRbeta CDR3 regions were amplified from genomic DNA using the immunoSEQ Assay, a bias-controlled multiplex PCR. From the authors' description of their analysis: The number of nucleated cells in each sample was estimated from the amplification of reference gene primers within the assay. Sequence reads were collapsed and filtered to measure the absolute abundance of every unique TCRbeta CDR3 rearrangement. For each sample, productive Simpson clonality was calculated as the square root of Simpson's diversity index across productive rearrangements. This is the immuneACCESS table as TCRdb keeps it, with only in-frame sequences that have V and J called. A part of the clones is gone; compared with another copy, unresolved V genes explain less than half, and the rest is unexplained. Clone size and V and J calls were adopted from that table, with D and trimming inferred from the DNA. The sample data list some 42,000 clones, and approximately 90% of these were observed just once. Approximately 7.2% of the sample is in the top ten clones.

These data originate in a study of blood T cell repertoires in COVID-19 (dated by TCRdb to 2019 to 2021). For context, the study as a whole: Samples covering the acute and convalescent phases of COVID-19 were provided by collaborators in the United States, Italy and Spain. The material from the prospective study consisted of cDNA or gDNA derived from T cells, B-cell-depleted T cells, or PBMCs. Deeply sampled blood TCRbeta repertoires from subjects exposed to, actively infected with, or recovered from COVID-19 were included in the dataset. The repertoires were released in a freely available public database intended as a resource for research on the immune response to SARS-CoV-2. The samples were drawn from two sources: the first 160 participants of the ongoing ImmuneRACE study, and 950 to 1,500 subjects contributed by 6 global collaborators. A de-identified subject ID, COVID-19 status, age in years and sex were almost always included in the sample metadata. Where HLA class I and class II types were available, the types were taken from metadata supplied by the sample provider, not from assay-based typing. Study-level results and caveats: Clinical and demographic metadata were provided uncurated, with the amount varying by source and participant.

Each collaborating institution followed its own protocols to collect whole blood in K2EDTA tubes. For TCRbeta analysis, collaborators shipped samples as frozen whole blood, isolated PBMCs, or DNA extracted from either of those sample types. The CDR3 has 12 amino acids, counting the end cysteine and phenylalanine. Solely the CDR3 DNA is kept, with 36 bases framed from the first base. The germline V gene yields MNHEY for CDR1 and SVGAGI for CDR2. V was cut back by 2 bases and J by 7 bases, leaving a gap of 6 bases between them. The sequence was obtained from a human donor in a cohort sampled during active COVID-19. Material for sequencing was peripheral blood. Recombination joined TRBV6-5 with TRBJ1-3; TRBD1 is perhaps the D gene, given 5 matching bases. CDR3 reads: CASSYRGNTIYF. The nucleotides read TGTGCCAGCAGTTACAGGGGTAACACCATATATTTT.